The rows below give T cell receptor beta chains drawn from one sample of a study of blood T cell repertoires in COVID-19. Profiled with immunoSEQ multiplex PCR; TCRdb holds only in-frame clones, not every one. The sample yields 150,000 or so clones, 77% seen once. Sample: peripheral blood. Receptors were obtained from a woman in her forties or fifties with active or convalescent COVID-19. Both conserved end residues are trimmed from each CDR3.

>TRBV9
ASSVEGPRGGQY
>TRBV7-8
ASSYGRRGEKLF
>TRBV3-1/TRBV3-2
ASSQESIDRQY
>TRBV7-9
ASSLVAGGLAETQY
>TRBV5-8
ASSALNPVKTVNTEAF
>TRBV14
ASSQDSAANTEAF
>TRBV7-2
ASSPTEDYEQY
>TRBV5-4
ASSLGDRGSYGYT
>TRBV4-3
ASSQDLGRISGNTIY
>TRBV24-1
ATSAGTGDYEQY
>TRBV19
ASSLAGGYNEQF
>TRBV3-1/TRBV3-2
ASSQMPGQGSYEQY
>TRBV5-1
ASSPWTGPNTEAF
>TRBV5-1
ASSPVRTPNEQY
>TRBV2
ASSDTSGITDTQY
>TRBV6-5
ASSNGQATEAF
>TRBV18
ASSLDRDNQPQH
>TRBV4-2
ASSQETGQHYEQY
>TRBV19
ASAGGRGYEQY
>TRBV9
ASSVGGITYNEQF
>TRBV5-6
ASSPTGDAGYT
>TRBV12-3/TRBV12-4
ASSILQETQY
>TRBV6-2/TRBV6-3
ASSPMRQGNTEAF
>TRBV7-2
ASSLLYNHDTEAF
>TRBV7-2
ASSLGLAGGDTQY
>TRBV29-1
SVDGGGTSGGWETQY
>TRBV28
ASSFPGTGSYNEQF
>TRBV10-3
AIGPDRDRAAF
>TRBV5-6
ASSPDRARGYT
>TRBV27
ASSPRQGASYGYT
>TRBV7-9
ASSVTTGELF
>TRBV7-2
ASSPEGGANTEAF
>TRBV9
ASSATPGLAGPRGETQY
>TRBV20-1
SASEQEPQY
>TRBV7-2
ASSPLNSPLH
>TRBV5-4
ASSFQGGGTEAF
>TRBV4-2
ASSPGQTNLYEQY
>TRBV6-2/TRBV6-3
ASSPVGGFTEAF
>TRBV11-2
ASSSYILPGVLGNTEAF
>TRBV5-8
ASTAVRGRGNEQY
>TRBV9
ASSGGVTGAKTGNEQF